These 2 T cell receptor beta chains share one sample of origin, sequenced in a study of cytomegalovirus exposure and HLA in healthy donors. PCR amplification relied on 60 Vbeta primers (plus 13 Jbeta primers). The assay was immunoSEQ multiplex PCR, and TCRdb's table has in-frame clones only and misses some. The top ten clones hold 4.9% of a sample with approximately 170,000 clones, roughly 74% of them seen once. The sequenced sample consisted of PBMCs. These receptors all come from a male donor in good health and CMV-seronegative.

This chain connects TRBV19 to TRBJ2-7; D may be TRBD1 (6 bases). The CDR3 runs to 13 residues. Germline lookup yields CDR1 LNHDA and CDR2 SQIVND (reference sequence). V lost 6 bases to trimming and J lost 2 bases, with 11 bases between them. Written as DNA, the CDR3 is TGTGCCAGTAGCTCCGGGACAACCTACGAGCAGTACTTC. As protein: CASSSGTTYEQYF. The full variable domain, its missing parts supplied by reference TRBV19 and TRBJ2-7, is DGGITQSPKYLFRKEGQNVTLSCEQNLNHDAMYWYRQDPGQGLRLIYYSQIVNDFQKGDIAEGYSVSREKKESFPLTVTSAQKNPTAFYLCASSSGTTYEQYFGPGTRLTVT.

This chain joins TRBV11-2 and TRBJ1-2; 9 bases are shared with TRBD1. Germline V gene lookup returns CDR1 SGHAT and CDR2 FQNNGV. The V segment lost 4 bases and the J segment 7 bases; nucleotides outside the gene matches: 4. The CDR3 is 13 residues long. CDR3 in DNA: TGTGCCAGCAGCTCCCCGGACAGGGGTGGCTACACCTTC. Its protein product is CASSSPDRGGYTF.